The TCR beta chain under discussion was sequenced for a study of low-dose radiotherapy and immunotherapy resistance in tumors. On the study more broadly: Cohort 2 patients were irradiated with 1 Gy every two weeks, reaching 13 Gy over 26 weeks. Intravenous cyclophosphamide 200 mg/m2 was given every two weeks, one day before radiation and immunotherapy.

The CDR3 loop spans 14 amino acids. The trim removed 7 bases at V and 2 bases at J, leaving 5 bases unmatched. Time point given: after trial treatment. This sample's treatment: LDRT plus nivolumab, ipilimumab, low-dose cyclophosphamide and aspirin (RACIN trial). First-strand cDNA relied on TRAV- and TRBV-specific primers spanning alpha and beta chains. For amplifying TCRs, the PCR ran for roughly 20 cycles with Phusion, which was used together with a constant-region primer and the adapter on the V primers. The mRNA that was isolated underwent amplification by in vitro transcription. TCRdb re-called the reads through MiXCR, storing one row per CDR3 protein. The table shows 100,000 or so distinct CDR3 sequences, with around 21% occurring only once. This clonotype was recorded many times.

J is TRBJ2-1 and V is TRBV12-3 or TRBV12-4, with TRBD2 matching over 7 bases. The sample consisted of PBMCs, taken after low-dose radiotherapy plus immunotherapy. The clonotype originates from a male donor with prostate cancer. The CDR3 bases are TGTGCCAGCAAAACCGGGACTACCTACAATGAGCAGTTCTTC. The encoded protein is CASKTGTTYNEQFF.